A single T cell receptor (beta chain) is shown here with its context. Its antigen has not been determined. Within one base of it there is no much larger clone, and no base qualities were kept. TCRbeta CDR3 regions were amplified from genomic DNA using the immunoSEQ Assay, a bias-controlled multiplex PCR. The source study handled its data this way. Nucleated cell counts per sample were estimated from amplification of reference gene primers within the assay. To quantify the absolute abundance of each unique TCRbeta CDR3 rearrangement, sequence reads were collapsed and filtered. Productive Simpson clonality was computed per sample as the square root of Simpson's diversity index over productive rearrangements. TCRdb stores this immuneACCESS table with in-frame sequences only. Part of the clones is absent; in the studies checked, under half of the shortfall reflects unresolved V genes, and no reason is known for the rest. That table furnishes V, J and clone size, whereas the DNA furnished D and trimming. The table for this sample lists roughly 240,000 clones; approximately 88% of them were counted only once. The ten largest clones represent 2.5% of the sample.

As encoded in the germline V gene, CDR1 is MNHEY while CDR2 is SVGAGI. The junction carries 6 bases between V and J, which are trimmed by 0 bases and 1 base respectively. Inclusive of the bounding cysteine and phenylalanine, the CDR3 is 14 residues long. This entry keeps only the CDR3 DNA: 42 bases, framed from base 1. In the prospective study, participants were about 18 to 95 years old, resided in about two dozen geographic areas of the United States, and were enrolled through a virtual design. To assign participants to cohorts, the prospective study relied on clinical history that participants themselves reported in a screening survey and a study questionnaire. In the prospective study, whole blood, serum and a nasopharyngeal or oropharyngeal swab were collected from each participant by mobile phlebotomists. Over a roughly 2-month period, participants in the prospective study had the option of providing additional blood draws and questionnaires. Before DNA extraction, prospective study blood samples were shipped either frozen or at room temperature.

This entry comes from a study of blood T cell repertoires in COVID-19 (dated by TCRdb to 2019 to 2021). Regarding the complete study: Samples from collaborators originated in the United States, Italy and Spain and spanned both the acute and convalescent phases of COVID-19. The material from the prospective study consisted of cDNA or gDNA derived from T cells, B-cell-depleted T cells, or PBMCs. Deeply sampled blood TCRbeta repertoires from subjects exposed to, actively infected with, or recovered from COVID-19 were included in the dataset. A freely available public database, intended as a resource for researchers studying the immune response to SARS-CoV-2, is where the repertoires were released. The samples were drawn from two sources: the first 160 participants of the ongoing ImmuneRACE study, and 1,000 to 1,500 subjects contributed by 6 global collaborators. The sample metadata nearly always contained a de-identified subject ID, COVID-19 status, age in years and sex. HLA class I and class II types, where available, came from metadata supplied by the sample provider rather than from assay-based typing.

The paper as a whole reports these results and caveats: The amount of clinical and demographic metadata varied by source and participant and was provided uncurated.

The V gene is TRBV6-5 and the J gene is TRBJ1-1; the D gene is unclear. This TCR derives from a woman between 40 and 50 years old with acute COVID-19. Material for sequencing was PBMCs or T cells enriched from blood (not recorded which). Here the CDR3 is given as CASSYSPWNTEAFF. The bases are TGTGCCAGCAGTTACTCTCCCTGGAACACTGAAGCTTTCTTT.